This TCR beta chain comes out of a study of sequential checkpoint blockade in melanoma. V was trimmed by 5 bases and J by 4 bases, leaving 6 bases between them. The germline V gene has CDR1 LGHNA and CDR2 YNFKEQ. The CDR3 is 11 residues long. Assay: immunoSEQ multiplex PCR; the TCRdb copy retains only in-frame clones and omits some. The sample lists about 10,000 clones, over 75% occurring once. Treatment denoted: randomized to nivolumab then ipilimumab (arm A) or the reverse (arm B). The source of this sequence is a human donor with melanoma. The material was CD8+ T cells sorted from blood (inferred from file names), obtained from a patient given nivolumab and ipilimumab in sequence. V gene TRBV4-2 combines with J gene TRBJ2-7, with D possibly TRBD2 on 5 matching bases. The CDR3: CASSTGYEQYF. DNA of the CDR3: TGTGCCAGCAGCACGGGGTACGAGCAGTACTTC.